This is a list of T cell receptor beta chains from one sample in a study of shared clonotypes between healthy human individuals. Using immunoSEQ multiplex PCR, the repertoire was profiled, and TCRdb retains in-frame clones only, with some absent. The data show about 1 million clones, more than 65% seen once. Sequenced input: memory CD4+ T cells sorted from blood. The receptors were sampled from a man between 18 and 29 years old in good health. CDR3s include the opening cysteine and the closing phenylalanine or tryptophan.

V: TRBV10-3; J: TRBJ2-7; CDR3: CAIGADRLSEQYF
V: TRBV12-5; J: TRBJ2-1; CDR3: CASAQTSGGISYNEQFF
V: TRBV28; J: TRBJ1-1; CDR3: CASSLRGRSGTEAFF
V: TRBV4-1; J: TRBJ1-5; CDR3: CASSQEISYSNQPQHF
V: TRBV10-3; J: TRBJ1-1; CDR3: CAISGGTSEAFF
V: TRBV2; J: TRBJ2-5; CDR3: CASSELGAGLKETQYF
V: TRBV5-4; J: TRBJ1-2; CDR3: CASSPATGTEEDGYTF
V: TRBV4-3; J: TRBJ1-2; CDR3: CASRGTGDYLDGYTF
V: TRBV29-1; J: TRBJ2-7; CDR3: CSFGTTSGSSEQYF
V: TRBV2; J: TRBJ1-1; CDR3: CASTLTEMNTEAFF
V: TRBV2; J: TRBJ2-7; CDR3: CASSQPWEPTYEQYF
V: TRBV2; J: TRBJ1-1; CDR3: CASSELTGTNTEAFF
V: TRBV2; J: TRBJ2-5; CDR3: CASNDRGGETQYF
V: TRBV6-5; J: TRBJ2-5; CDR3: CASSYSGQKGIQYF
V: TRBV6-4; J: TRBJ1-2; CDR3: CASSSDGLYGYTF
V: TRBV7-6; J: TRBJ2-1; CDR3: CASSLVGGASYNEQFF
V: TRBV28; J: TRBJ2-7; CDR3: CATNPGGTYEQYF
V: TRBV15; J: TRBJ1-3; CDR3: CATSRDSGPGNTIYF
V: TRBV6-5; J: TRBJ1-6; CDR3: CASSYGASSYNSPLHF
V: TRBV18; J: TRBJ1-2; CDR3: CASSPGGGGQGDGYTF
V: TRBV7-9; J: TRBJ1-6; CDR3: CASSLRGLDSPLHF
V: TRBV28; J: TRBJ2-7; CDR3: CASSSQGGTYEQYF
V: TRBV5-8; J: TRBJ1-5; CDR3: CASSFQGDNQPQHF
V: TRBV19; J: TRBJ2-7; CDR3: CASSIEGVSYEQYF
V: TRBV18; J: TRBJ2-1; CDR3: CASSPPSASSYNEQFF
V: TRBV5-1; J: TRBJ2-1; CDR3: CASQKMEGPYNEQFF
V: TRBV5-1; J: TRBJ2-1; CDR3: CASIQGTGDYNEQFF
V: TRBV25-1; J: TRBJ1-1; CDR3: CACFTATNTEAFF
V: TRBV5-1; J: TRBJ1-4; CDR3: CASSFHGTNEKLFF
V: TRBV2; J: TRBJ1-6; CDR3: CASSSDRGGNSPLHF
V: TRBV27; J: TRBJ1-3; CDR3: CASSVTGHGNTIYF
V: TRBV29-1; J: TRBJ2-3; CDR3: CSVEGHRGGTDTQYF
V: TRBV30; J: TRBJ2-7; CDR3: CAWSKRPLILAESSYEQYF
V: TRBV25-1; J: TRBJ2-5; CDR3: CASSVSRGPVQETQYF
V: TRBV5-1; J: TRBJ2-1; CDR3: CASSVGGAAGYEQFF
V: TRBV4-3; J: TRBJ1-3; CDR3: CASSQDAVEETGARAIYF
V: TRBV7-9; J: TRBJ1-2; CDR3: CASSFQTGHGYTF